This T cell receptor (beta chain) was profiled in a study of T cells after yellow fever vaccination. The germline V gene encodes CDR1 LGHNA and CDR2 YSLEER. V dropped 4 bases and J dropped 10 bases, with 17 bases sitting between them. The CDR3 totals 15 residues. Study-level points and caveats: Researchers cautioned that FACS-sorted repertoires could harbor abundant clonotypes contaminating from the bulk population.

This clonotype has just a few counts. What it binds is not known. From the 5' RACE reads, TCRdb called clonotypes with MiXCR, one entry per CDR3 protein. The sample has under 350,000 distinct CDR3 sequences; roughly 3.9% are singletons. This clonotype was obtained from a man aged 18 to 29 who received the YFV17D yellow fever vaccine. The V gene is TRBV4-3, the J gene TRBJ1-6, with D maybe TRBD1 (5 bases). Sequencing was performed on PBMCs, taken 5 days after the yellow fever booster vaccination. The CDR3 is CASSPGPRDGSPLHF. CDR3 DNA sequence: TGCGCCAGCAGCCCCGGACCCAGGGACGGGTCACCCCTCCACTTT.